The subject of this entry is one TCR beta chain. Its ends do not fully match the called genes, so a read error is possible. The CDR3 loop spans 14 amino acids. Germline lookup yields CDR1 SGHRS and CDR2 YFSETQ. The sample originates from a study of neurological immune-mediated disorders. TCRdb called the 5' RACE reads again in MiXCR, with one record for every CDR3 protein. The table shows some 42,000 distinct CDR3 sequences, with under 14% occurring only once. The receptor was derived from a woman in her twenties or thirties with HTLV-1-associated myelopathy (HAM/TSP). V and J are TRBV5-1 and TRBJ1-5, with 7 bases identical to TRBD1. Sequencing input: CD4+ T cells from blood. The CDR3 sequence: CASRPGTVNQHQHF. The DNA of the CDR3 is TGCGCCAGCAGACCCGGGACAGTAAATCAGCACCAGCATTTT. Filled out from reference TRBV5-1 and TRBJ1-5, the complete variable domain reads KAGVTQTPRYLIKTRGQQVTLSCSPISGHRSVSWYQQTPGQGLQFLFEYFSETQRNKGNFPGRFSGRQFSNSRSEMNVSTLELGDSALYLCASRPGTVNQHQHFGDGTRLSIL.